A selection of T cell receptor beta chains follows, all from one sample in a study of T cell responses to AZD1222 COVID-19 vaccine. Clones were read by immunoSEQ multiplex PCR, and TCRdb kept only the in-frame ones, dropping some. The sample holds over 65,000 clones, approximately 78% seen once. The sequencing here drew on peripheral blood, taken on day 0 of AZD1222 vaccination. The source of these receptors is an adult in good health. Both conserved end residues are part of each CDR3. The D gene is left open where the match is weak. The size field is filled for only some rows; it gives once, few, many or a size class.

>TRBJ1-3|-|few|TRBV29-1
CSVAGGQLRNTIYF
TGCAGCGTTGCGGGGGGCCAACTCCGGAACACCATATATTTT
>TRBJ1-1|-|-|TRBV7-9
CASSYPPGGARTTEAFF
TGTGCCAGCAGCTATCCCCCGGGGGGGGCGCGTACCACTGAAGCTTTCTTT
>TRBJ2-3|-|once|TRBV5-6
CASSYATGTLSTDTQYF
TGTGCCAGCAGCTATGCCACCGGGACCCTGAGCACAGATACGCAGTATTTT
>TRBJ1-6|TRBD1|-|TRBV29-1
CSVRKTGALNSPLHF
TGCAGCGTTCGAAAGACAGGGGCCCTTAATTCACCCCTCCACTTT
>TRBJ1-5|-|-|TRBV7-8
CASSFNRVGNQPQHF
TGTGCCAGCAGCTTTAACAGGGTTGGCAATCAGCCCCAGCATTTT
>TRBJ2-3|TRBD2|-|TRBV5-4
CASSLRTSLVDTQYF
TGTGCCAGCAGCCTTAGGACTAGTCTTGTAGATACGCAGTATTTT
>TRBJ2-1|-|-|TRBV19
CASSTTYNEQFF
TGTGCCAGTAGTACCACCTACAATGAGCAGTTCTTC
>TRBJ2-2|-|-|TRBV29-1
CSVDRRGTGELFF
TGCAGCGTTGACAGACGGGGAACCGGGGAGCTGTTTTTT
>TRBJ1-6|TRBD1|-|TRBV2
CASSELGQGGDSPLHF
TGTGCCAGCAGTGAACTGGGACAGGGCGGGGATTCACCCCTCCACTTT
>TRBJ1-4|-|-|TRBV4-1
CASSQDRQAGGLFF
TGCGCCAGCAGCCAAGATAGGCAGGCTGGAGGACTGTTTTTT
>TRBJ2-3|TRBD2|-|TRBV18
CASSLQGLAGVTFTDTQYF
TGTGCCAGCTCACTCCAGGGACTAGCGGGAGTCACCTTCACAGATACGCAGTATTTT
>TRBJ2-3|TRBD2|once|TRBV5-4
CASSFGGADTQYF
TGTGCCAGCAGCTTTGGGGGGGCAGATACGCAGTATTTT
>TRBJ2-3|-|-|TRBV7-2
CASSLGGTGNRDTQYF
TGTGCCAGCAGCTTAGGGGGGACTGGAAACAGGGATACGCAGTATTTT
>TRBJ2-2|TRBD1|-|TRBV4-2
CASSQEGTGEAGELFF
TGTGCCAGCAGCCAAGAAGGGACAGGAGAAGCCGGGGAGCTGTTTTTT
>TRBJ2-2|-|once|TRBV5-1
CASSLAKTYGELFF
TGCGCCAGCAGCTTGGCCAAGACGTACGGGGAGCTGTTTTTT
>TRBJ1-3|TRBD1|-|TRBV29-1
CSAGQGNGNTIYF
TGCAGCGCCGGACAGGGGAACGGAAACACCATATATTTT
>TRBJ1-2|-|-|TRBV5-1
CASSLEAGRNYGYTF
TGCGCCAGCAGCTTGGAGGCAGGAAGGAACTATGGCTACACCTTC
>TRBJ2-1|-|-|TRBV4-3
CASSQGGNEQFF
TGCGCCAGCAGCCAAGGAGGGAATGAGCAGTTCTTC
>TRBJ1-2|TRBD1|once|TRBV10-3
CAISQGGANYGYTF
TGTGCCATCAGCCAGGGGGGGGCTAACTATGGCTACACCTTC
>TRBJ1-5|TRBD1|few|TRBV7-9
CASSDGQVNQPQHF
TGTGCCAGCAGCGACGGACAGGTTAATCAGCCCCAGCATTTT
>TRBJ2-5|TRBD2|-|TRBV5-1
CASSLAVLAGVGETQYF
TGCGCCAGCAGCTTGGCCGTACTAGCGGGAGTAGGTGAGACCCAGTACTTC
>TRBJ2-2|TRBD2|-|TRBV5-1
CASSLAGELATGELFF
TGCGCCAGCAGCTTGGCCGGGGAACTAGCGACCGGGGAGCTGTTTTTT
>TRBJ2-7|TRBD2|-|TRBV2
CASILEGGYEQYF
TGTGCCAGCATCTTAGAGGGAGGGTACGAGCAGTACTTC
>TRBJ1-3|-|-|TRBV12-3/TRBV12-4
CASSGQAGNTIYF
TGTGCCAGCAGTGGACAAGCTGGAAACACCATATATTTT
>TRBJ2-1|TRBD1|-|TRBV11-2
CASGFRGSYNEQFF
TGTGCCAGCGGTTTCAGGGGGTCCTACAATGAGCAGTTCTTC
>TRBJ1-5|-|-|TRBV2
CASTQDEGSQPQHF
TGTGCCAGCACTCAGGACGAGGGGAGTCAGCCCCAGCATTTT
>TRBJ1-4|-|-|TRBV27
CASSPVPFRGKNEKLFF
TGTGCCAGCAGCCCCGTGCCCTTCAGGGGAAAGAATGAAAAACTGTTTTTT
>TRBJ1-3|-|once|TRBV18
CASSPPGQRNTIYF
TGTGCCAGCTCACCACCAGGACAACGAAACACCATATATTTT
>TRBJ2-7|TRBD2|few|TRBV18
CASSPTSGNEQYF
TGTGCCAGCTCACCGACTAGCGGGAACGAGCAGTACTTC
>TRBJ2-2|-|-|TRBV6-5
CASKRWGPTGELFF
TGTGCCAGCAAGAGGTGGGGACCCACCGGGGAGCTGTTTTTT
>TRBJ2-7|TRBD1|few|TRBV9
CASSPHQGAYDEQYF
TGTGCCAGCAGCCCGCACCAGGGGGCTTACGACGAGCAGTACTTC
>TRBJ2-1|TRBD2|-|TRBV7-6
CASSLGSGGSYNEQFF
TGTGCCAGCAGCTTAGGTAGCGGGGGGTCCTACAATGAGCAGTTCTTC
>TRBJ2-7|-|-|TRBV11-2
CASSFGWAGAAGEQYF
TGTGCCAGCAGCTTCGGGTGGGCGGGGGCCGCCGGGGAGCAGTACTTC
>TRBJ2-7|TRBD1|-|TRBV2
CASSGPDRGRSYEQYF
TGTGCCAGCAGCGGGCCAGACAGGGGGCGGTCCTACGAGCAGTACTTC
>TRBJ1-4|-|-|TRBV7-2
CASSRRGNEKLFF
TGTGCCAGCAGCCGACGGGGTAATGAAAAACTGTTTTTT
>TRBJ1-6|-|-|TRBV19
CASSIGGHNPNSPLHF
TGTGCCAGTAGTATTGGGGGGCACAATCCCAATTCACCCCTCCACTTT
>TRBJ1-6|-|once|TRBV2
CASREGVGSPLHF
TGTGCCAGCAGGGAAGGTGTGGGCTCACCCCTCCACTTT
>TRBJ2-3|TRBD2|-|TRBV10-2
CASSGWAGVGTDTQYF
TGCGCCAGCAGTGGGTGGGCGGGAGTCGGAACAGATACGCAGTATTTT
>TRBJ1-2|TRBD1|-|TRBV7-9
CASSQGAFGYTF
TGTGCCAGCAGCCAGGGGGCCTTCGGCTACACCTTC
>TRBJ2-1|-|-|TRBV27
CASSYESQQFF
TGTGCCAGCAGTTACGAATCGCAGCAGTTCTTC
>TRBJ2-6|-|-|TRBV6-5
CASSLGSSGANVLTF
TGTGCCAGCAGTCTTGGGAGCTCTGGGGCCAACGTCCTGACTTTC
>TRBJ2-7|TRBD2|-|TRBV6-5
CASSYKGTSGSEQYF
TGTGCCAGCAGTTACAAAGGGACTAGCGGGAGCGAGCAGTACTTC
>TRBJ2-3|TRBD1|once|TRBV10-3
CAISRQGFTDTQYF
TGTGCCATCAGTCGACAGGGATTCACAGATACGCAGTATTTT
>TRBJ2-1|-|-|TRBV12-3/TRBV12-4
CASSLQQGLQFF
TGTGCCAGCAGTTTACAACAGGGTTTGCAGTTCTTC
>TRBJ2-3|-|-|TRBV11-2
CASSLGGGTATDTQYF
TGTGCCAGCAGCTTAGGGGGAGGGACAGCCACAGATACGCAGTATTTT